This TCR beta chain was sequenced for a study of monozygotic twins with inflammatory bowel disease (dated by TCRdb to the late 2010s). With respect to the entire study: In total, around 28 monozygotic twin pairs made up the full study: 19 Danish pairs, all IBD-discordant, plus nine German pairs, of which four were IBD-concordant and five were IBD-discordant. Within discordant pairs, disease-associated traits were sought mainly by comparing IBD patients with their genetically identical healthy co-twins. Each individual had, on average, about 151 000 unique TCRalpha sequences and 181 000 unique TCRbeta sequences available for analysis.

Preparation of the library involved 5' RACE. Each TCR library was prepared from 3,000 to 4,000 ng of total RNA. For each sample, cDNA synthesis with SMARTScribe reverse transcriptase was split into eight separate reactions. During cDNA synthesis, unique molecular identifiers containing a 6-nucleotide sample barcode were introduced by template switching. Two nested PCRs of approximately 16 and 10 cycles amplified the TCRalpha and TCRbeta cDNA, and bead purification followed each PCR. Before amplification, cDNA was treated with uracil DNA-glycosylase and purified using the QIAquick PCR purification kit. In the second PCR, Illumina TruSeq-compatible adapters and sample-specific barcodes were added. TapeStation and Qubit were used to check library quality and concentration, and 5 ng of each library went into the pool. Pooled libraries were sequenced on an Illumina HiSeq2500 single-index Rapid Run with 2 x 100 bp reads and custom sequencing primers. Per the source publication's procedure: MiGEC version 1.2.6 was used for UMI-based consensus assembly to correct PCR and sequencing errors. MiXCR version 2.1.1 handled V(D)J alignment, clonotype assembly and CDR3 extraction. Gene usage, clonotype sharing and MAIT/NKT TCR abundance were normalised by analysing the top 1000, 10 000 and 20 000 clonotypes per sample. After downsampling to 27 000 UMIs, diversity was calculated as the inverse Simpson index using the vegan R package. Paired Mann-Whitney U tests were applied to discordant twin pairs, with Benjamini-Hochberg correction for multiple testing. Following reprocessing of the reads by TCRdb, the data hold one row per CDR3 protein sequence and no DNA is available. In this record, the V and J calls reflect TCRdb's handling and not the investigators' own analysis. This sample's table carries under 45,000 distinct CDR3 sequences. In total, the top ten clones hold 5.3% of the sample.

From each donor, a 2.5 ml peripheral blood sample was drawn into PAXgene tubes and stored at -80 degrees C. Without T cell sorting, total RNA was isolated from whole blood using the PAXgene blood miRNA kit on an automated QIAcube. Deep TCRalpha and TCRbeta repertoire profiling with unique molecular barcoding was performed on peripheral blood of monozygotic twin pairs concordant or discordant for inflammatory bowel disease. Smoking habits were recorded for all twin pairs, and each individual was classified as a current, former or never smoker. Points on this clonotype: This receptor's antigen is unknown.

Its CDR3 holds 15 amino acids, cysteine through phenylalanine. A DNA sequence was not provided. CDR1 and CDR2, looked up from the germline V gene (reference sequence), are DFQATT and SNEGSKA. Paper-wide results and their limitations: No difference in repertoire similarity was observed between concordant and discordant twins, possibly owing to limited statistical power. Compared with healthy twins, IBD patients shared fewer clonotypes with other individuals, and the difference was most pronounced in patients with signs of disease activity. Measured by the inverse Simpson index, TCRbeta repertoire diversity was lower in IBD patients than in their healthy co-twins. The results gave no support for a single strong signal or clonotype linked to IBD. The analysis was unable to tell apart different T cell subtypes. Background noise and inter-individual variability may have been introduced into the repertoires by the differing immunosuppressive treatments among patients.

Sequences were obtained from blood. Recombination linked TRBV20-1 to TRBJ2-3; TCRdb lists TRBD1, though no DNA is available to test this call. The sequence derives from a human donor with ulcerative colitis or Crohn's disease, or a healthy co-twin of an affected twin (not recorded which). The CDR3 loop reads CSASRGPRGTDTQYF.